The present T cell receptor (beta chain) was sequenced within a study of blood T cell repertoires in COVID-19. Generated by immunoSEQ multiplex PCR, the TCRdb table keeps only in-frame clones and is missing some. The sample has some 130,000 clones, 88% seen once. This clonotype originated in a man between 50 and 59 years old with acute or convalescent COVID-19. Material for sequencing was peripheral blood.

The CDR3 sequence: CASREDTEAFF. The CDR3 DNA sequence: TGTGCCAGCCGGGAGGACACTGAAGCTTTCTTT. This chain uses TRBV6-5 with TRBJ1-1, with D unclear. The CDR3 runs 11 residues. Germline V lookup: CDR1 MNHEY, CDR2 SVGAGI. The V end was cut by 8 bases, the J end by 3 bases, with 7 bases between.